The 5 T cell receptor beta chains reported below all come from one sample, sequenced in a study of T-cell memory formation after mild COVID-19. Each CDR3 protein gets one entry after TCRdb re-called the 5' RACE reads with MiXCR. The profile shows 280,000 or so distinct CDR3 sequences, 8.2% of them singletons. Input material: PBMCs or a T cell subset sorted from them (not recorded which). The receptors stem from a man in his late teens or twenties who had mild COVID-19 (a few samples of this study predate the infection). Cell type and time point are not known.

The chain recombines TRBV28 with TRBJ2-6; maybe TRBD1 (6 bases). This CDR3 is built from 15 residues. The V gene's germline CDR1 is MDHEN and CDR2 SYDVKM. Trimming cost V 5 bases and J 2 bases, with 10 bases left between them. Written as DNA, the CDR3 is TGTGCCAGCAGTGCCGAGGGGGCTGGGGCCAACGTCCTGACTTTC. Translated, it gives CASSAEGAGANVLTF.

The count of this clonotype is one. The chain joins TRBV3-1 to TRBJ2-1; TRBD1 is a possible D gene (5 bases). The CDR3 is 16 residues long. The V and J ends lost 3 bases and 7 bases respectively, with 19 bases between them. Per the germline V gene, CDR1 is LGHDT and CDR2 is YNNKEL (reference sequence). The CDR3 spells CASSHGRQIPWNEQFF. DNA of the CDR3: TGTGCCAGCAGCCATGGAAGACAGATCCCTTGGAATGAGCAGTTCTTC.

This clonotype has a handful of counts. The chain employs TRBV7-2 and TRBJ2-7, with TRBD2 identical over 10 bases. Germline CDR1 SGHTA, CDR2 FQGNSA. The CDR3 is 16 residues long. The V segment lost 1 base and the J segment 2 bases; nucleotides outside the gene matches: 5. CDR3 bases: TGTGCCAGCAGCTTAGACAGCGGGGGGGTTCCCTACGAGCAGTACTTC. It specifies CASSLDSGGVPYEQYF.

The V and J genes are TRBV4-2 and TRBJ2-3; no clear D. CDR1 is LGHNA and CDR2 is YNFKEQ in the germline V gene. The V end lost 1 base, the J end lost 1 base, and 9 bases lay between the germline ends. CDR3 length equals 15 residues. CDR3 protein: CASSQGTTGTDTQYF. The DNA of the CDR3 is TGTGCCAGCAGCCAAGGGACCACAGGCACAGATACGCAGTATTTT.

The V gene is TRBV25-1, the J gene TRBJ1-2, with unresolved D. V was pared by 4 bases and J by 7 bases, with 7 bases between. Germline V gene lookup returns CDR1 MGHDK and CDR2 SYGVNS. The CDR3 sequence is 11 residues long. The CDR3 DNA sequence: TGTGCCAGCAGTGGGGGAGGTGGCTACACCTTC. Translated, it gives CASSGGGGYTF.